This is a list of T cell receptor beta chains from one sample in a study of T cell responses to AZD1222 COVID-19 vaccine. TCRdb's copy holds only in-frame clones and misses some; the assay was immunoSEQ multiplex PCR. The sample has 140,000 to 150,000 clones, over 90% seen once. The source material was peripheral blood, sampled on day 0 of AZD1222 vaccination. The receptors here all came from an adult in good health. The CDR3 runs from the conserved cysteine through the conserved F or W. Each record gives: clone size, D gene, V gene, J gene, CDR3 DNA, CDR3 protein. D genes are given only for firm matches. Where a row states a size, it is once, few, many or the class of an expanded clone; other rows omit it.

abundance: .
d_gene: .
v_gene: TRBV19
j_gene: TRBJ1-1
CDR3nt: TGTGCCAGTATCGAGGGGTCTGAAGCTTTCTTT
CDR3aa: CASIEGSEAFF

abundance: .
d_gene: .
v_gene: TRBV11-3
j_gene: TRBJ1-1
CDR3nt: TGTGCCAGCAGCTTAGATACGAACACTGAAGCTTTCTTT
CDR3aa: CASSLDTNTEAFF

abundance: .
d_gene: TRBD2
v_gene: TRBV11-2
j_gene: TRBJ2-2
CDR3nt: TGTGCCTGTGGGACTAGCGCGGACACCGGGGAGCTGTTTTTT
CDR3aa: CACGTSADTGELFF

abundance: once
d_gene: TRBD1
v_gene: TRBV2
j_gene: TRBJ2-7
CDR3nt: TGTGCCAGCAGTGAACCAGGGGGCGGATCCTACGAGCAGTACTTC
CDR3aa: CASSEPGGGSYEQYF

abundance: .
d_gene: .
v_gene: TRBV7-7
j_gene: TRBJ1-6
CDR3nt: TGTGCTAGCAGCTTAGCGGTGAATTCACCCCTCCACTTT
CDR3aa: CASSLAVNSPLHF

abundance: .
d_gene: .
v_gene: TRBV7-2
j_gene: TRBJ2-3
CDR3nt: TGTGCCAGCAGCACTTTAGCGGACACAGATACGCAGTATTTT
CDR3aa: CASSTLADTDTQYF

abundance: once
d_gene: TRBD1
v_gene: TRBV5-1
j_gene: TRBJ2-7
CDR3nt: TGCGCCAGCAGCCATACCGGGACAGTGGGCAACGAGCAGTACTTC
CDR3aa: CASSHTGTVGNEQYF

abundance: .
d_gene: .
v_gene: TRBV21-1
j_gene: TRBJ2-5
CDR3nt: TGTGCCAGCAGCAAAGAGTGGGGACTTTCGGAGACCCAGTACTTC
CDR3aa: CASSKEWGLSETQYF

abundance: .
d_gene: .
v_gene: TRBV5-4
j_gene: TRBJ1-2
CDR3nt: TGTGCCAGCAGCTTTCTGGACAGTCCAGGAGGCTACACCTTC
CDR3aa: CASSFLDSPGGYTF

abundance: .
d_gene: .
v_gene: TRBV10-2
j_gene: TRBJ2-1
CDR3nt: TGCGCCAGCAGTGTTGTGGGGAATGAGCAGTTCTTC
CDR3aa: CASSVVGNEQFF

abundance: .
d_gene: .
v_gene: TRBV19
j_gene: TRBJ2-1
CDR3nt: TGTGCCAGTAGTATTGGGCGGAACAATGAGCAGTTCTTC
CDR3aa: CASSIGRNNEQFF

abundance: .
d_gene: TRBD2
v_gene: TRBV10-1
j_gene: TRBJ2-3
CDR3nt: TGCGCCAGCAGTGAGTCCGGAATAGCGGGGTACACAGATACGCAGTATTTT
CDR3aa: CASSESGIAGYTDTQYF

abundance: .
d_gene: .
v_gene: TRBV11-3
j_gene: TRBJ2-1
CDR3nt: TGTGCCAGCAGCTTAGGGCTCTACAATGAGCAGTTCTTC
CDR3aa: CASSLGLYNEQFF

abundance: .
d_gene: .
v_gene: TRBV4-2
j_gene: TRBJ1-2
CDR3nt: TGTGCCAGCAGCCCTACACCCTGGACAGCGGGTTATGGCTACACCTTC
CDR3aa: CASSPTPWTAGYGYTF

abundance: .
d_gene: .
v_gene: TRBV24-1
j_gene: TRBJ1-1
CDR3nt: TGTGCCACCAGTGAACCTGGGGGGACTGAAGCTTTCTTT
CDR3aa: CATSEPGGTEAFF

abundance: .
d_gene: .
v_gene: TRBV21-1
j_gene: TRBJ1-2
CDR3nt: TGTGCCAGCAGCAAATGGACCATAGGGTTCGCTGATGGCTACACCTTC
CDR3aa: CASSKWTIGFADGYTF